This T cell receptor (beta chain) was captured by sequencing in a study of shared clonotypes between healthy human individuals. The donors, healthy adults who were HIV-negative, had experienced no recent acute infections or vaccinations. Nashville, Tennessee was home to all donors, who were Caucasian adults. The method was immunoSEQ multiplex PCR; TCRdb's version includes in-frame clones alone and lacks a portion of them. The table shows around 500,000 clones, with about 76% occurring only once. Only a few counts were recorded for this clone. V dropped 7 bases and J dropped 3; count of bases not matched to a gene: 6. Germline V gene lookup returns CDR1 LNHDA and CDR2 SQIVND (reference sequence). The CDR3 extends over 15 amino acids.

This clonotype originated in a woman aged 40 to 49 in good health. Some clones in this sample may be carry-over from other donors' samples. The material sequenced was PBMCs. The chain has TRBV19 and TRBJ1-2; the match to TRBD1 covers 12 bases. In DNA form, the CDR3 reads TGTGCCAGTACCCGGGACAGGGGGCAAGACTATGGCTACACCTTC. Amino acids: CASTRDRGQDYGYTF.